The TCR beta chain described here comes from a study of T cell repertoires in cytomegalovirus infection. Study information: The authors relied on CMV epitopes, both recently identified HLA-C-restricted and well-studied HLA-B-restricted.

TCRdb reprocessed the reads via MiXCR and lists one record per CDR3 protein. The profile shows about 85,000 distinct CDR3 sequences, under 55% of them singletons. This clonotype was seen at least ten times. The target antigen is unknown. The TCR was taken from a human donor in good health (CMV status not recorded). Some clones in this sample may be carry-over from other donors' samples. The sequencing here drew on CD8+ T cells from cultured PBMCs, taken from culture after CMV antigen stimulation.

In DNA form, the CDR3 reads TGTGCCAGCAGCTTAACAGCGGGGCTGACTACCGGGGAGCTGTTTTTT. It codes for CASSLTAGLTTGELFF. This rearrangement joins TRBV7-2 to TRBJ2-2, with 7 bases fitting TRBD2. Germline trimming cut 2 bases from V and 5 bases from J; bases unmatched to any gene: 8. CDR3 size: 16 residues. From germline, CDR1 is SGHTA and CDR2 FQGNSA. Combining the CDR3 with reference TRBV7-2 and TRBJ2-2 gives the whole variable domain GAGVSQSPSNKVTEKGKDVELRCDPISGHTALYWYRQSLGQGLEFLIYFQGNSAPDKSGLPSDRFSAERTGGSVSTLTIQRTQQEDSAVYLCASSLTAGLTTGELFFGEGSRLTVL.